The rows below give T cell receptor beta chains drawn from one sample of a study of T cells in Graves' hyperthyroidism and ophthalmopathy. Each CDR3 protein is one row after TCRdb ran MiXCR on the multiplex PCR reads. This sample carries about 570,000 distinct CDR3 sequences, 46% of them seen once, and the ten largest clones take 15% to 20%. Sequences were obtained from peripheral blood or thyroid tissue (not recorded which). The receptors were sampled from an adult woman with Graves' disease, either hyperthyroidism or ophthalmopathy (not recorded which). Each CDR3 is given with its conserved first and last residue. Each record gives: clone size, D gene, V gene, J gene, CDR3 protein, CDR3 DNA. D genes are given only for firm matches. For some rows the clone size is stated as once, few or many, or as a class when expanded; others skip it.

many	-	TRBV6-2/TRBV6-3	TRBJ1-1	CASWSGATGTEAFF	TGTGCCAGCTGGTCAGGAGCGACTGGCACTGAAGCTTTCTTT
-	-	TRBV7-2	TRBJ1-2	CASSGRGSRGAGVGYTF	TGTGCCAGCAGCGGCCGAGGGTCCCGGGGGGCGGGCGTTGGCTACACCTTC
many	-	TRBV7-9	TRBJ1-4	CASSLGAGKLFF	TGTGCCAGCAGCTTAGGGGCGGGAAAACTGTTTTTT
once	-	TRBV20-1	TRBJ1-2	CSARDYMF	TGCAGTGCTAGAGACTACATGTTC
-	TRBD1	TRBV20-1	TRBJ2-7	CSARGFDRDEEQYF	TGCAGTGCTAGAGGGTTTGACAGGGACGAGGAGCAGTACTTC
many	TRBD2	TRBV18	TRBJ2-7	CASSPPGGYEQYF	TGTGCCAGCAGCCCCCCGGGGGGTTATGAGCAGTACTTC
few	-	TRBV7-9	TRBJ1-5	CASSPRPYSNQPQHF	TGTGCCAGCAGTCCCCGACCGTATAGCAATCAGCCCCAGCATTTT
many	TRBD1	TRBV2	TRBJ1-4	CASSVQGGDEKLFF	TGTGCCAGCAGCGTACAGGGGGGAGACGAAAAACTGTTTTTT
few	-	TRBV28	TRBJ1-1	CAGRGAMNTEAFF	TGCGCAGGGCGGGGGGCGATGAACACTGAAGCTTTCTTT
many	TRBD1	TRBV24-1	TRBJ2-5	CATSGTGRETQYF	TGTGCCACCAGTGGGACAGGGCGAGAGACCCAGTACTTC
-	-	TRBV20-1	TRBJ1-3	CSARVTFGNTIYF	TGCAGTGCTAGAGTTACTTTTGGAAACACCATATATTTT
-	-	TRBV10-3	TRBJ2-2	CAIGNWKSGPNTGELFF	TGTGCCATCGGAAATTGGAAGAGCGGTCCGAACACCGGGGAGCTGTTTTTT
once	-	TRBV13	TRBJ2-5	CASSLRQHAEETQYF	TGTGCCAGCAGCCTGCGACAGCACGCGGAGGAGACCCAGTACTTC
few	-	TRBV2	TRBJ1-2	CASSEVGATYGYTF	TGTGCCAGCAGTGAGGTGGGGGCGACCTATGGCTACACCTTC
-	-	TRBV20-1	TRBJ1-2	CSARAQHYGYTF	TGCAGTGCTAGAGCACAGCACTATGGCTACACCTTC
many	-	TRBV2	TRBJ2-7	CASTGTSEREQYF	TGTGCCAGCACCGGGACATCGGAGCGGGAGCAGTACTTC
many	-	TRBV6-1	TRBJ1-1	CASREDSYTEAFF	TGTGCCAGCAGGGAGGACAGCTACACTGAAGCTTTCTTT
many	-	TRBV4-2	TRBJ2-5	CASSQDWAWGSYVTQYF	TGTGCCAGCAGCCAAGATTGGGCGTGGGGGAGCTACGTGACCCAGTACTTC
-	-	TRBV10-3	TRBJ2-7	CAIGPEFHF	TGTGCCATAGGCCCGGAATTCCACTTC
-	TRBD2	TRBV18	TRBJ2-7	CASSLRTSEEQYF	TGTGCCAGCTCACTCAGGACTAGCGAGGAGCAGTACTTC
many	TRBD1	TRBV7-3	TRBJ1-2	CASSPTPRTGDGYTF	TGTGCCAGCAGCCCAACCCCCCGGACAGGGGATGGCTACACCTTC
many	-	TRBV19	TRBJ1-1	CASSTQTANTEAFF	TGTGCCAGTAGTACCCAAACAGCGAACACTGAAGCTTTCTTT
-	-	TRBV6-2/TRBV6-3	TRBJ2-5	CARPTIAETQYF	TGTGCGCGACCCACTATCGCGGAGACCCAGTACTTT
many	-	TRBV5-1	TRBJ2-7	CASRGPRDYEQYF	TGCGCCAGCAGGGGCCCGCGGGACTACGAGCAGTACTTC
-	-	TRBV5-1	TRBJ1-5	CASSLNRQHF	TGCGCCAGCAGCTTGAACCGCCAGCATTTT
-	-	TRBV15	TRBJ2-2	CATSRGMNTGELFF	TGTGCCACCAGCAGAGGGATGAACACCGGGGAGCTGTTTTTT
many	-	TRBV2	TRBJ1-2	CASSEATDSYYGYTF	TGTGCCAGCAGTGAAGCGACGGACAGCTACTATGGCTACACCTTC
-	-	TRBV7-9	TRBJ1-1	CASSQRQYDTEAFF	TGTGCCAGCAGCCAGCGACAGTACGACACTGAAGCTTTCTTT
many	TRBD2	TRBV7-8	TRBJ2-7	CASSLPGTSEVYEQYF	TGTGCCAGCAGCCTTCCCGGGACTAGCGAGGTCTACGAGCAGTACTTC
many	TRBD1	TRBV7-6	TRBJ1-2	CASSLGPPGQALHYGYTF	TGTGCCAGCAGCTTAGGACCCCCGGGACAGGCGCTTCACTATGGCTACACCTTC
many	-	TRBV12-3/TRBV12-4	TRBJ1-4	CASSFPPGEKLFF	TGTGCCAGCAGTTTCCCCCCGGGGGAAAAACTGTTTTTT
many	TRBD1	TRBV19	TRBJ1-2	CASSSAGGADGYTF	TGTGCCAGTAGTAGTGCAGGGGGCGCGGACGGCTACACCTTC
-	-	TRBV2	TRBJ1-5	CASSERQGGNQPQHF	TGTGCCAGCAGTGAGAGGCAGGGAGGAAATCAGCCCCAGCATTTT
many	TRBD1	TRBV6-5	TRBJ1-5	CATGSTGDVSNQPQHF	TGTGCCACCGGATCCACAGGGGATGTGAGCAATCAGCCCCAGCATTTT
many	-	TRBV25-1	TRBJ2-7	CASSEMREVAEQYF	TGTGCCAGCAGTGAAATGAGAGAAGTCGCCGAGCAGTACTTC
-	-	TRBV6-6	TRBJ1-1	CASSTRGTNTEAFF	TGTGCCAGCAGCACAAGGGGGACGAACACTGAAGCTTTCTTT
-	TRBD1	TRBV29-1	TRBJ2-7	CSVGTGDFEQYF	TGCAGCGTTGGGACAGGGGACTTCGAGCAGTACTTC
few	TRBD2	TRBV6-5	TRBJ2-6	CASTWGGSGANVLTF	TGTGCCAGCACCTGGGGGGGTTCTGGGGCCAACGTCCTGACTTTC
-	-	TRBV7-6	TRBJ2-5	CASSSTNGQETQYF	TGTGCCAGCAGCTCAACTAACGGCCAAGAGACCCAGTACTTC
few	TRBD1	TRBV7-2	TRBJ1-6	CASSPGGWVNSPLHF	TGTGCCAGCAGCCCAGGGGGGTGGGTTAATTCACCCCTCCACTTT
-	TRBD2	TRBV20-1	TRBJ2-7	CSARALPGGPSSYEQYF	TGCAGTGCTAGGGCCCTCCCGGGAGGGCCTAGCTCCTACGAGCAGTACTTC
-	TRBD1	TRBV2	TRBJ1-2	CASKGQAGGYTF	TGTGCCAGCAAAGGACAGGCAGGGGGCTACACCTTC
few	TRBD1	TRBV27	TRBJ1-6	CASSSPGGQNSPLHF	TGTGCCAGCAGTTCCCCAGGGGGCCAGAATTCACCCCTCCACTTT
-	-	TRBV7-6	TRBJ2-5	CASSLQLETQYF	TGTGCCAGCAGCCTACAGTTAGAGACCCAGTACTTC
many	-	TRBV5-1	TRBJ1-6	CASSLAGGNSPLHF	TGCGCCAGCAGCTTGGCCGGGGGAAATTCACCCCTCCACTTT
-	-	TRBV27	TRBJ2-7	CASSLLGVQGTTSYEQYF	TGTGCCAGCAGTCTGCTGGGGGTGCAAGGGACCACCTCCTACGAGCAGTACTTC
-	TRBD2	TRBV5-5	TRBJ2-1	CASSYTSAYLGEQFF	TGTGCCAGCAGTTATACTAGCGCGTATCTAGGTGAGCAGTTCTTC
-	-	TRBV5-1	TRBJ2-3	CASSLFRGGGTDTQYF	TGCGCCAGCAGCTTGTTCCGGGGTGGGGGCACAGATACGCAGTATTTT
many	TRBD1	TRBV5-1	TRBJ1-2	CASSPGLAAGGYGYTF	TGCGCCAGCAGCCCAGGACTCGCCGCAGGGGGTTATGGCTACACCTTC
few	-	TRBV29-1	TRBJ2-7	CSVQDLAAYEQYF	TGCAGCGTTCAGGACCTAGCAGCATACGAGCAGTACTTC
many	-	TRBV2	TRBJ1-2	CASIGGGGSGGYTF	TGTGCCAGCATCGGGGGCGGAGGGAGTGGTGGCTACACCTTC
once	-	TRBV7-8	TRBJ1-5	CASSLRQGKEPQHF	TGTGCCAGCAGCTTACGCCAGGGAAAGGAGCCCCAGCATTTT
few	-	TRBV28	TRBJ1-2	CASTSFPREYGYTF	TGTGCCAGCACCAGTTTCCCCAGGGAATATGGCTACACCTTC
many	-	TRBV7-8	TRBJ2-7	CASTPRGGIQSYEQYF	TGTGCCAGCACCCCACGTGGGGGCATACAATCCTACGAGCAGTACTTC
few	TRBD1	TRBV4-3	TRBJ1-2	CASSQMGQYGYTF	TGCGCCAGCAGCCAAATGGGACAGTATGGCTACACCTTC
few	-	TRBV24-1	TRBJ2-6	CATSDIRAGANVLTF	TGTGCCACCAGTGACATCCGGGCTGGGGCCAACGTCCTGACTTTC
-	TRBD1	TRBV2	TRBJ1-1	CASREGAGEAFF	TGTGCCAGCAGGGAGGGGGCGGGGGAAGCTTTCTTT